The present entry profiles one T cell receptor (beta chain) with its context. The target of this receptor is not known. The library was produced with the immunoSEQ multiplex PCR assay. The multiplex PCR relied on a mix of 60 forward primers for TCR Vbeta segments and 13 reverse primers for TCR Jbeta segments. The CDR3 region of rearranged TCR beta genes was amplified from genomic DNA with a multiplex PCR assay. The Illumina HiSeq System was used to sequence the amplified TCR beta libraries as 87-base-pair reads. For the original study's pipeline: In a later analysis, tens of millions of unique TCR beta chains were counted across the 666 repertoires, and roughly 11 million of these chains were shared by at least two donors. Raw reads were error-corrected and collapsed into unique sequences with a nearest-neighbor algorithm that merged closely related sequences to remove PCR and sequencing errors. CDR3 sequences were aligned to IMGT reference sequences to assign V, D and J gene segments. Each retained sequence needed at least a six-nucleotide match to both a V gene segment and a J gene segment. Rearrangements were classified as productive when the CDR3 lacked stop codons and remained in frame with V and J, and all other rearrangements were classified as non-productive. CDR3 was defined according to IMGT convention as the region running from the second conserved V-encoded cysteine to the conserved J-encoded phenylalanine. Sequences without an unambiguous match to a single V gene segment were excluded from the earlier analysis of approximately 600 of the donors. An earlier analysis of roughly 590 of the donors called V segments functional above 56.7% productive rearrangements and segregating when the between-donor standard deviation exceeded 5%. To diagnose cytomegalovirus status from the catalog of TCR beta chain sequences, a statistical classification framework was built. In a later analysis, V and J genes were assigned by comparing TCR nucleotide sequences against IMGT/GENE-DB human TR gene sequences. Using the TCRdist pipeline, a later analysis assigned CDR3 sequences along with most-parsimonious VDJ recombination scenarios. In a later analysis, each TCR beta chain was defined by its CDR3 amino acid sequence together with its V-gene family, and reads without a unique V-gene family were excluded. As a way to deal with suspected cross-contamination and a sequencing artifact, a later analysis dropped under 600 nucleotide sequences that were highly shared and had low generation probability. A later analysis calculated a clonal expansion index for each public chain from normalized within-repertoire ranks of inferred template counts. In a later analysis, generation probabilities were computed using a VDJ recombination model fitted to out-of-frame rearrangements, and the results were checked against IGoR. A later analysis scored TCR-TCR, TCR-HLA and TCR-CMV co-occurrence with hypergeometric tests, applying a repertoire-size bias correction to TCR pairs. False discovery rates were estimated in a later analysis by permuting HLA or CMV assignments 20 times. In a later analysis, co-occurring TCRs were grouped using DBSCAN, with TCRdist sequence similarity added in when clustering inside HLA-allele-positive subsets. Repertoires with fewer than 30,000 or more than 120,000 public chains, plus five repertoires with anomalous nucleotide sharing, were excluded from co-occurrence clustering. Entries here come from immuneACCESS through TCRdb and include only in-frame sequences with V and J called. Some clones fail to appear in such tables; in the studies checked, an unresolved V gene covers under half of the shortfall, and the cause of the remainder is unknown. The V and J calls and the clone size are those of that table, but D and trimming were determined from the DNA. The table for this sample shows some 130,000 clones. Approximately 1.7% of the sample belongs to the ten largest clones.

Trimming takes 6 bases from V and 0 bases from J, and the germline ends sit 12 bases apart. Inclusive of the bounding cysteine and phenylalanine, the CDR3 is 15 residues long. Only the CDR3 DNA is retained, 45 bases long and in frame from the first base. The germline V gene yields KGHSH for CDR1 and LQKENI for CDR2. This sample is part of a study of cytomegalovirus exposure and HLA in healthy donors (dated by TCRdb to the late 2010s). At the level of the whole study: In an earlier analysis of 550 to 750 of the donors, 250 to 300 Gb of sequence data and just under 120 million unique TCR beta sequences from 150 million to 200 million T cells were reported. Genome-wide SNP genotypes for about three fifths of the roughly 700 donors were used in a later genetic analysis, which treated that subset as a discovery cohort. All discovery cohort repertoires had been generated on a single sequencing platform. Using immunosequencing, the study profiled T cell repertoires from 666 subjects and related those repertoires to cytomegalovirus serostatus. Around 330 gigabases of sequencing data and 70 million to 95 million unique TCR sequences made up an early release that covered several hundred HLA-typed donors. Both class I and class II loci were covered by HLA typing, at four-digit resolution. In an earlier analysis of roughly 580 of the donors, high-throughput TCR beta sequencing was used to judge whether each TCR beta V gene segment behaved as functional or pseudogenic. Among the roughly 400 genotyped donors, about 83% belonged to the genetic ancestry cluster associated with self-reported Caucasian donors. About five DR-DQ haplotypes were handled as single units for association and clustering, since linkage in the cohort was strong. The aim of the study was to test whether cataloging public T cell receptors could identify signatures of past pathogen exposure. To predict cytomegalovirus infection status, the study combined high-throughput TCR immunosequencing, statistical association of individual TCRs with disease status, and machine learning. Along with the approximately 700-subject first cohort, a separate validation cohort of some 130 different subjects was used. Among about 400 genotyped donors of the cohort, an average of approximately 220,000 unique TCR beta nucleotide sequences was sequenced per donor, of which roughly 17% were non-productive. Rather than drawing on any new phenotypic data, the later analysis identified candidate immune exposures from TCR beta sequences and the way those sequences occurred across donors. Donor age, sex, ethnicity and CMV serostatus were collected together with the repertoire data. A later analysis re-examined previously published TCR beta repertoires from 500 to 700 donors and added high-resolution HLA genotyping to investigate patterns of TCR occurrence. Typing coverage differed by locus: A, B, C, DRB1 and DQB1 were typed in roughly 620-630 donors, DQA1 in roughly 500, DPA1 in 600 to 610, and DPB1 in just under 480.

The cohort consisted of hundreds of healthy bone marrow donors. All cohort members were sampled while nominally healthy, although unrecorded immune exposures were likely present. The donor tested CMV seronegative and was one of the 352 seronegative cohort members. Every donor gave a peripheral blood sample, and the peripheral blood mononuclear cells from that sample were used for TCR beta sequencing. The Qiagen DNeasy Blood Extraction Kit was used to extract genomic DNA from the blood cell samples. Beyond this particular receptor, the publication reports: Most CMV-associated TCR beta chains appeared to be HLA-restricted in a later analysis, and the HLA associations seemed to be driven largely by CMV exposure. In the study, 150 to 200 TCR beta chains were listed as associated with cytomegalovirus. A further reported finding was that TCR beta sequences accurately predicted the HLA-A and HLA-B alleles for most subjects in the first cohort. At a false discovery rate of 0.05, a later analysis linked around 15,000 TCR beta sequences to specific HLA alleles. In a later genetic analysis, fewer N-insertions in productive TCRs were reported among donors in an Asian-associated ancestry cluster than the 666-donor mean. Across donors, most TCR sequences were observed very rarely, whereas some public TCRs were present in many individuals. In vitro tests confirmed that a few of the cytomegalovirus-associated TCR beta chains recognize cytomegalovirus antigens. In an earlier analysis of some 550 of the donors, most TCR beta V segments were observed in productive rearrangements about 87% or about 30% of the time, broadly matching IMGT annotations. When HLA alleles, especially DR and DQ, strongly co-occurred, attributing TCR associations to individual alleles was difficult. V-gene and J-gene trimming of TCR beta chains was associated with a missense DCLRE1C variant in a later genetic analysis, and the association was replicated in an independent cohort. The only immune exposure information available for the cohort was CMV serostatus. Compared with equally common non-associated chains, HLA-associated TCR beta chains in a later analysis were more clonally expanded and had lower generation probabilities. The earlier analysis of 450 to 700 of the donors excluded some 16 rarely observed V segments, including chromosome 9 orphons, because counts were too low. Several of the top co-occurrence clusters appeared to be linked to parvovirus B19, influenza, CMV and Epstein-Barr virus, according to a later analysis. The presence/absence analyses assumed that sequencing depth was roughly uniform across donors, and that assumption may not be true. It was suggested by the authors that the approach could potentially be generalized to other disease states and immunological phenotypes. In this cohort, only TCR beta chains were sequenced, and detectable features were limited by the absence of alpha or paired-chain data. Because HLA typing was missing for some donors at each locus, association tests included only the typed subset. Because the 87-base-pair reads could not distinguish some IMGT-functional V segments, including TRBV6-2 and TRBV6-3, those segments were excluded. A cluster of highly shared sequence variants was judged likely to be a technical artifact of the sequencing pipeline. A later analysis found that TCR association rates varied across HLA loci, with DRB1 alleles showing the most associated TCRs and HLA-C alleles the fewest. Correlated functional status among segregating V segments might reflect linkage disequilibrium, but an unknown experimental factor could not be ruled out. In both the original and validation cohorts, the classifier was reported to diagnose cytomegalovirus status with high specificity and sensitivity.

The receptor was isolated from a man between 18 and 29 years old in good health and CMV-seronegative. Recombination joined TRBV18 with TRBJ2-1; the D gene is perhaps TRBD2, on 6 matching bases. The sample consisted of PBMCs. CDR3 protein: CASSQGLPSYNEQFF. The sequence in DNA is TGTGCCAGCTCCCAGGGACTCCCCTCCTACAATGAGCAGTTCTTC.